This T cell receptor beta chain was identified during a study of CD8+ T cells in alopecia areata (dated by TCRdb to the late 2010s). Regarding the study in general: In both human patients and the C3H/HeJ mouse model, the study applied high-throughput TCRbeta sequencing to look at T cell clonal expansion in alopecia areata. RNA came from the PAXgene miRNA kit for fixed scalp, the miRNeasy kit for PBMCs, and the RNeasy kit for mouse skin. Scalp clonality was compared across normal scalp (n=4), patchy alopecia areata scalp (n=8), and alopecia totalis/universalis scalp (n=8). Scalp tissue and sorted CD4+ and CD8+ peripheral blood T cells from patchy and totalis/universalis alopecia areata patients and from healthy controls were covered by human TCRbeta sequencing. TCRbeta CDR3 regions were amplified by immunoSEQ multiplex PCR with 35 Vbeta forward and 13 Jbeta reverse primers. Here is what the overall study found, with its caveats: Compared with normal scalp, lesional scalp, particularly in alopecia totalis/universalis, had higher clonality and more expanded CD8+ clones, which suggests antigenic drive. TCR sequences shared between patients were less clear than in mice, possibly partly because of HLA diversity in the patient population. Resident alphabeta T cells in normal human skin are also sequenced, complicating scalp TCR repertoire analysis, unlike mouse skin dominated by gammadelta T cells.

The CDR3 holds 15 amino acids from the cysteine to the phenylalanine. Just the 45-base CDR3 DNA is kept, in frame starting at base 1. V sheds 7 bases and J sheds 4 bases, leaving 19 bases between their ends. CDR1 is given as SGHAT and CDR2 as FQNNGV, both from the germline V gene. Preparation of the library involved the immunoSEQ multiplex PCR assay. RNA was extracted from all samples and reverse transcribed into cDNA, which served as template for TCR sequencing. First-strand cDNA was synthesized using SuperScript III with a 2:1 mix of oligo-dT and random hexamers. A synthetic immune receptor repertoire was used to measure amplification bias, and any remaining bias was corrected computationally. On the study's bioinformatics: Raw reads were preprocessed to remove errors, and CDR3 was defined according to IMGT conventions as the region from the conserved cysteine to phenylalanine. Clonality was computed as 1 minus the Shannon entropy, with the entropy normalized by log2 of the number of productive unique TCRs. Whether scalp clones were CD4 or CD8 was inferred by matching scalp TCRbeta sequences against CD4 and CD8 repertoires sorted from blood. In its TCRdb copy, this immuneACCESS table keeps in-frame sequences only and misses some clones. Where compared with another copy, unresolved V genes explain less than half of these, and the others have no known cause. V and J calls and clone size follow that table, whereas D and trimming were derived from the DNA. The table for this sample lists about 120,000 clones; 47% of them were counted only once. The top ten clones comprise 10% of the sample.

A remark on this clone: Its specific antigen is unknown. Base qualities are not recorded, but no much larger clone differs from it by a single base.

Lesional scalp punch biopsies and peripheral blood were obtained from alopecia areata patients. PBMCs were separated by density centrifugation and stained for CD3, CD4 and CD8, after which CD4+ and CD8+ T cells were sorted on a FACSAria. Untreated alopecia areata patients were recruited as part of a multicenter biomarker study. For roughly five biomarker-study patients, blood CD8+ T cells were further sorted into NKG2D-low and NKG2D-high fractions. The source material was NKG2D-low CD8+ T cells sorted from blood. The sample's cell subset or site label, in plain terms: sorted CD8+ NKG2D-low blood T cells. The origin of this receptor is a human donor with alopecia areata. This receptor chain uses TRBV11-2 and TRBJ2-5; the D assignment is uncertain and may be TRBD1 or TRBD2, with 6 bases supporting each. The CDR3 protein sequence reads: CASTPGWGAGETQYF. The DNA is as follows: TGTGCCAGCACCCCGGGGTGGGGGGCCGGAGAGACCCAGTACTTC.